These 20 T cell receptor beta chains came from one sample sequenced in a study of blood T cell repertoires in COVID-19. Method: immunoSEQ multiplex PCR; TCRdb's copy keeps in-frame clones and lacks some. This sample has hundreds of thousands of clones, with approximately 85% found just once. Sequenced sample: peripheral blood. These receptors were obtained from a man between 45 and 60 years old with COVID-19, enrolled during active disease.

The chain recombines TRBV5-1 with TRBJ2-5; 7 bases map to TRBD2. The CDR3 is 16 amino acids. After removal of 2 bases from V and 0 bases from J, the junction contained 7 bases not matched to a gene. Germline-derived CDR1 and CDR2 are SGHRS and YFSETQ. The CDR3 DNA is TGCGCCAGCAGCTTCGGCGGGGGATTCAACCAAGAGACCCAGTACTTC. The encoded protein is CASSFGGGFNQETQYF.

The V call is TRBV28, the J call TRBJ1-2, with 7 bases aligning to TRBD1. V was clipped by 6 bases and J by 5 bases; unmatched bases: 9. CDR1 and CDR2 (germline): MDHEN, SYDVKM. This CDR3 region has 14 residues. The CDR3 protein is CASSTSDRVYGYTF. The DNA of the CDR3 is TGTGCCAGCAGCACCAGTGACAGGGTATATGGCTACACCTTC.

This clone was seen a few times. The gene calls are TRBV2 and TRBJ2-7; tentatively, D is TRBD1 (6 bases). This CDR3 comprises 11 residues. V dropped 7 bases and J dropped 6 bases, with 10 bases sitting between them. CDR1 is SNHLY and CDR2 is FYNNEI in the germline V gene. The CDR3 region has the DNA TGTGCCAGCAAGCCAGGGGTCGAGCAGTACTTC. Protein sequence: CASKPGVEQYF. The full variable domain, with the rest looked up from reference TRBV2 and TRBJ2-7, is EPEVTQTPSHQVTQMGQEVILRCVPISNHLYFYWYRQILGQKVEFLVSFYNNEISEKSEIFDDQFSVERPDGSNFTLKIRSTKLEDSAMYFCASKPGVEQYFGPGTRLTVT.

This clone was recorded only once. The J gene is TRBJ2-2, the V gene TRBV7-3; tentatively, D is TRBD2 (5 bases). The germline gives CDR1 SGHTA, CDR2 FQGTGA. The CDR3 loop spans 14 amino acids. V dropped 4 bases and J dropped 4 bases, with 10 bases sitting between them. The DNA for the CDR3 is TGTGCCAGCAGCTCCGGGATCTTCACCGGGGAGCTGTTTTTT. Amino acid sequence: CASSSGIFTGELFF.

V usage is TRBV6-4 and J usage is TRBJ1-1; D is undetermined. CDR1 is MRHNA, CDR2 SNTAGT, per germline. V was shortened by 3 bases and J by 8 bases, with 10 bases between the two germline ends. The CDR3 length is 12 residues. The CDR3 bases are TGTGCCAGCAGTGATTTGGCTGTAGAAGCTTTCTTT. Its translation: CASSDLAVEAFF.

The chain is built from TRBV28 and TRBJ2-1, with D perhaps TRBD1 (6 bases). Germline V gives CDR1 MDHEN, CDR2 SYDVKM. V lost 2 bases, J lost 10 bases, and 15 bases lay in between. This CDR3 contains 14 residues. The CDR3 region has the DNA TGTGCCAGCAGTTTAAGGGGGTCTAGAGGGGAGCAGTTCTTC. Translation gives CASSLRGSRGEQFF.

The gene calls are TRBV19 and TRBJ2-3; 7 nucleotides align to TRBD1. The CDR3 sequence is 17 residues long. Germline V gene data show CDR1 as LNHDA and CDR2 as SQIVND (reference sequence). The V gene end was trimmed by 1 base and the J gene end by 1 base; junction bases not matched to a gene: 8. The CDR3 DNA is TGTGCCAGTAGTATAGGTGGGACAGTTAAAGGCACAGATACGCAGTATTTT. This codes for CASSIGGTVKGTDTQYF.

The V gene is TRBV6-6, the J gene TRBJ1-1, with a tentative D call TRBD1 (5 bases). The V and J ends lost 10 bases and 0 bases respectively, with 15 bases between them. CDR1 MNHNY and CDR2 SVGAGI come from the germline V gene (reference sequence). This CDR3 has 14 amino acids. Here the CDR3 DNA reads TGTGCCACCTCGACAGACTTATTGAACACTGAAGCTTTCTTT. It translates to CATSTDLLNTEAFF.

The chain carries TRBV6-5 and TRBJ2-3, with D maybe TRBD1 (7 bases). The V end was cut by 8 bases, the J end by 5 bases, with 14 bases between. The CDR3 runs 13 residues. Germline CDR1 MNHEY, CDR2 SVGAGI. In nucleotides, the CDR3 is TGTGCCAGCGGGGGGCAGGGGGTAGATACGCAGTATTTT. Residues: CASGGQGVDTQYF.

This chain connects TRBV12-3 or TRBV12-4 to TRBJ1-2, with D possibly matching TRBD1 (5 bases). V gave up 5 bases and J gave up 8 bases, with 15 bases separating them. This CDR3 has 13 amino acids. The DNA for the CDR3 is TGTGCCAGCAGTCTGTGGGGAAGACAGGGCTACACCTTC. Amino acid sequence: CASSLWGRQGYTF.

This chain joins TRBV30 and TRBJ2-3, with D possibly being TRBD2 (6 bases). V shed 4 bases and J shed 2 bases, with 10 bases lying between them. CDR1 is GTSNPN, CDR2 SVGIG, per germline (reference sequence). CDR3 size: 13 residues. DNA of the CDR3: TGTGCCTGGACCCGGGGGAACACAGATACGCAGTATTTT. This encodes CAWTRGNTDTQYF. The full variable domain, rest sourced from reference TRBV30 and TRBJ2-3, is SQTIHQWPATLVQPVGSPLSLECTVEGTSNPNLYWYRQAAGRGLQLLFYSVGIGQISSEVPQNLSASRPQDRQFILSSKKLLLSDSGFYLCAWTRGNTDTQYFGPGTRLTVL.

CDR3 residues: CASSEGQSGNTIYF. In DNA form, the CDR3 reads TGTGCCAGCAGCGAGGGACAATCCGGAAACACCATATATTTT. The rearrangement uses TRBV6-5 and TRBJ1-3; D possibly corresponds to TRBD1 (6 bases). Trimming shortened V by 6 bases and J by 4 bases, and 13 bases separated the two germline ends. The length of the CDR3 is 14 residues. In germline, CDR1 is MNHEY, CDR2 SVGAGI.

CDR3 sequence reads: CASSQEIRSNQPQHF. CDR3 in DNA: TGTGCCAGCAGCCAAGAAATCCGTAGCAATCAGCCCCAGCATTTT. The V call is TRBV4-2, the J call TRBJ1-5; D uncertain. The V end was cut by 0 bases, the J end by 0 bases, with 6 bases between. Germline V lookup: CDR1 LGHNA, CDR2 YNFKEQ. CDR3 length equals 15 residues.

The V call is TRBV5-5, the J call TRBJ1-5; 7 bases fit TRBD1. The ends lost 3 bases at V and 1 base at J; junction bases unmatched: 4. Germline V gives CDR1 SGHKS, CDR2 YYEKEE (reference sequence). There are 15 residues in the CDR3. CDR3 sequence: CASSSGQRSNQPQHF. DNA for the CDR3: TGTGCCAGCAGCTCGGGACAGAGGAGCAATCAGCCCCAGCATTTT.

Here the CDR3 DNA reads TGTGCCAGCAGCACCTCCCGAGACAGGGGGCCAAGGGAGCAGTACTTC. Protein: CASSTSRDRGPREQYF. The chain joins TRBV28 to TRBJ2-7; 10 bases fit TRBD1. With V trimmed by 6 bases and J by 7 bases, 15 bases remained unmatched. This CDR3 comprises 16 residues. The germline gives CDR1 MDHEN, CDR2 SYDVKM.

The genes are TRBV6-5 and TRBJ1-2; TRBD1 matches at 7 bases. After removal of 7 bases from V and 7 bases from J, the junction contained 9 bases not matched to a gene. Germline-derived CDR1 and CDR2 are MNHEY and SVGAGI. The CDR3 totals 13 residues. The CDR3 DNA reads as TGTGCCAGCATAACTACAGGGGCTGGTGGCTACACCTTC. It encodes CASITTGAGGYTF.

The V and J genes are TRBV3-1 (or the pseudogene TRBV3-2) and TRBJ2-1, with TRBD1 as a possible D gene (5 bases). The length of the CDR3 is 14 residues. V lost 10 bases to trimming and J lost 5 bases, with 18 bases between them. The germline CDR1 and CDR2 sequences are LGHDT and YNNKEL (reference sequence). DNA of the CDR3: TGTGCCACCTCCCTGGGGCCGTCTCACAATGAGCAGTTCTTC. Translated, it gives CATSLGPSHNEQFF.

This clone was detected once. The CDR3 protein is CASSINWDRAPETQYF. The CDR3 coding sequence is TGTGCCAGCAGCATTAACTGGGACAGGGCCCCAGAGACCCAGTACTTC. The chain recombines TRBV7-6 with TRBJ2-5, with TRBD1 matching 9 bases. In germline, CDR1 is SGHVS, CDR2 FNYEAQ. The CDR3 extends over 16 amino acids. The V and J ends lost 5 bases and 4 bases, in that order; junction bases with no gene match: 11. The full variable domain, its missing parts supplied by reference TRBV7-6 and TRBJ2-5, is GAGVSQSPRYKVTKRGQDVALRCDPISGHVSLYWYRQALGQGPEFLTYFNYEAQQDKSGLPNDRFSAERPEGSISTLTIQRTEQRDSAMYRCASSINWDRAPETQYFGPGTRLLVL.

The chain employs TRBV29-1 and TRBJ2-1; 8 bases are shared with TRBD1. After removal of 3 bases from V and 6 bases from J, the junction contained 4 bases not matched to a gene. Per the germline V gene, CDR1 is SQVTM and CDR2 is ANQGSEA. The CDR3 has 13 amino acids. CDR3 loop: CSVERTGPNEQFF. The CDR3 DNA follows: TGCAGCGTTGAGAGGACAGGGCCCAATGAGCAGTTCTTC.

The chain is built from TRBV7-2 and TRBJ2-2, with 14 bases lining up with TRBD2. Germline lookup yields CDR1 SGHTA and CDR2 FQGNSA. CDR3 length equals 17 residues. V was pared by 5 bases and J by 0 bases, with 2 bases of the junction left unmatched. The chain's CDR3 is CASSQGLAGANTGELFF. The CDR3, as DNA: TGTGCCAGCAGCCAGGGACTAGCGGGGGCGAACACCGGGGAGCTGTTTTTT.